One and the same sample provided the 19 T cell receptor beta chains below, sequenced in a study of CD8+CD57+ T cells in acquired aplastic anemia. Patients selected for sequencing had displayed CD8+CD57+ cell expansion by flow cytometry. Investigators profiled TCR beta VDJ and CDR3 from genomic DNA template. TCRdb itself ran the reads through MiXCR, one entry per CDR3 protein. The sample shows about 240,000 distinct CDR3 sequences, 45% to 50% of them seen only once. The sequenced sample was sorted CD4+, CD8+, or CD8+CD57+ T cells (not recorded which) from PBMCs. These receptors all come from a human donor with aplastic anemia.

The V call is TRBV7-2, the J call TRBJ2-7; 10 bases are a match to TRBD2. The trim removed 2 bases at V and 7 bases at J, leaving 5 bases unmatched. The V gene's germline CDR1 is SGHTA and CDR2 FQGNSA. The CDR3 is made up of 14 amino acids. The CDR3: CASSLLAGADEQYF. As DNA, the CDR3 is TGTGCCAGCAGCTTACTAGCGGGAGCGGATGAGCAGTACTTC.

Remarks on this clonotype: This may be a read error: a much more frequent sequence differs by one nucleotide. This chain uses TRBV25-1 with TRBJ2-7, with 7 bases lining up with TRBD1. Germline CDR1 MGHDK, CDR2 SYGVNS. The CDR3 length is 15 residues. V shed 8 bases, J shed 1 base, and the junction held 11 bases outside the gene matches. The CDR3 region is CASGLEDRLSYEQYF. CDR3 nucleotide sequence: TGTGCCAGCGGCTTGGAGGACAGGCTGTCCTACGAGCAGTACTTC.

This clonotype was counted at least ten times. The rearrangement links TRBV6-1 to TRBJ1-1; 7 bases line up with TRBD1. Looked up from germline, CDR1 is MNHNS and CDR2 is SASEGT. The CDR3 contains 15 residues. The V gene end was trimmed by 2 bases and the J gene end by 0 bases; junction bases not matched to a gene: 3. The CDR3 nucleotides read TGTGCCAGCAGTGAATACACAGGGGTGAACACTGAAGCTTTCTTT. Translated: CASSEYTGVNTEAFF.

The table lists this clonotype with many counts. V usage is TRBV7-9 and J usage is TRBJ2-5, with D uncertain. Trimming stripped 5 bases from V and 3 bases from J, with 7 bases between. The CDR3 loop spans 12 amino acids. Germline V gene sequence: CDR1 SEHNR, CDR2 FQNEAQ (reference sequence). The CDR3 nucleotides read TGTGCCAGCAGCAAAGAGAAAGAGACCCAGTACTTC. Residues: CASSKEKETQYF.

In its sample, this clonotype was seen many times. Here the CDR3 reads CASRPHVSYQGANNYGYTF. Here the CDR3 DNA reads TGTGCCAGCCGTCCCCACGTAAGTTACCAAGGGGCGAATAACTATGGCTACACCTTC. V is TRBV9 and J is TRBJ1-2, with D perhaps TRBD1 (5 bases). The V gene's germline CDR1 is SGDLS and CDR2 YYNGEE. The CDR3 extends over 19 amino acids. With 7 bases removed from V and 1 base from J, the gap between germline ends came to 29 bases.

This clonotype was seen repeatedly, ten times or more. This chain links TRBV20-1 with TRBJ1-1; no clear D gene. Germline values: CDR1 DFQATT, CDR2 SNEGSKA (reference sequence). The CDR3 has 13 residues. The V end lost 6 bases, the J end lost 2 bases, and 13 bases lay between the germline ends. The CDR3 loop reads CSARRGYNTEAFF. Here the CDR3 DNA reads TGCAGTGCGCGAAGAGGGTATAACACTGAAGCTTTCTTT.

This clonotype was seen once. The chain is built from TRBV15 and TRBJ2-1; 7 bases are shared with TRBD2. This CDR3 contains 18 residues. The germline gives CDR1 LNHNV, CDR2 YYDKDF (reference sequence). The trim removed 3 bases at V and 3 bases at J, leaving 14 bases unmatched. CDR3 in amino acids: CATSSQDPQGGSYNEQFF. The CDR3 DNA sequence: TGTGCCACCAGCAGCCAAGATCCCCAGGGCGGGAGCTACAATGAGCAGTTCTTC.

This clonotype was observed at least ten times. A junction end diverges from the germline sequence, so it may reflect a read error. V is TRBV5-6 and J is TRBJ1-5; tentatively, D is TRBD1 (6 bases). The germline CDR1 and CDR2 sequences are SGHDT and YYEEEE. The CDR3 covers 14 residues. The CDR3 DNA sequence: TGTGCCAGCAGTTTGACAGGTAGCAATCAGTCCCAGCATTTT. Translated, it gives CASSLTGSNQSQHF.

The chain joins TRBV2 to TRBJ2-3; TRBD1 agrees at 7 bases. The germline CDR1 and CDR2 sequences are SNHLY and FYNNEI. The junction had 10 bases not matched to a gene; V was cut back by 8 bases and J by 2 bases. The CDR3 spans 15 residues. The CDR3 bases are TGTGCCAGCGGCGTGAACAGGGGAACCACAGATACGCAGTATTTT. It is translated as CASGVNRGTTDTQYF.

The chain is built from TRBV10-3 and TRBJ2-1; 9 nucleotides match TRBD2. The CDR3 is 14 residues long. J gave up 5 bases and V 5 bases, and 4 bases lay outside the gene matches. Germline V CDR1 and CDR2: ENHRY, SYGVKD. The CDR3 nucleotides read TGTGCCATCAGTCTCGCGGGGGGGCACAATGAGCAGTTCTTC. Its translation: CAISLAGGHNEQFF.

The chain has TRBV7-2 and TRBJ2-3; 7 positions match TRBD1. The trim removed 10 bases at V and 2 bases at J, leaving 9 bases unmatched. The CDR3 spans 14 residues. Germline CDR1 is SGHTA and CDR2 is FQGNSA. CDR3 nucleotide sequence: TGTGCCAACTCGAAGACAGGGAACACAGATACGCAGTATTTT. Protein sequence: CANSKTGNTDTQYF.

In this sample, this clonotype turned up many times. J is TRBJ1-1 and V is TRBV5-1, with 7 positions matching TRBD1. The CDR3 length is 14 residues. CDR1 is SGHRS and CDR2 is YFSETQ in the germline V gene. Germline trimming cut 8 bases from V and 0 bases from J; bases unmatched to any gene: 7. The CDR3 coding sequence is TGCGCCAGAAGGACAGGCGTAATGAACACTGAAGCTTTCTTT. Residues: CARRTGVMNTEAFF.

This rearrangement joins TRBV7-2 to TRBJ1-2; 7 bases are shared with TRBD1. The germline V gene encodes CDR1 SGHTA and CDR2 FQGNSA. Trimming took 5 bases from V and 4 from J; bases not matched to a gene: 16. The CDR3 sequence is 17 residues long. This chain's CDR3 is CASSRITGQWDGYGYTF. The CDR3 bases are TGTGCCAGCAGCCGAATTACGGGACAGTGGGACGGCTATGGCTACACCTTC.

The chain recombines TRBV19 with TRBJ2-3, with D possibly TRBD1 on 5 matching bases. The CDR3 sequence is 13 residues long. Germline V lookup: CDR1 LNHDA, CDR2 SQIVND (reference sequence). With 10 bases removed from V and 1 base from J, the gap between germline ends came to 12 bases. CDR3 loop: CATRVSRTDTQYF. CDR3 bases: TGTGCCACCAGGGTTAGCCGCACAGATACGCAGTATTTT.

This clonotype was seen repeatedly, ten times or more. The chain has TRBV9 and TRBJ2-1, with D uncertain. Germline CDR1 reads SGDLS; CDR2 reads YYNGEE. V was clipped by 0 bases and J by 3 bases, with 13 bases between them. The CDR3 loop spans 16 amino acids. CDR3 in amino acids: CASSVASQLYYNEQFF. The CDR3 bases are TGTGCCAGCAGCGTAGCTTCACAGCTCTACTACAATGAGCAGTTCTTC.

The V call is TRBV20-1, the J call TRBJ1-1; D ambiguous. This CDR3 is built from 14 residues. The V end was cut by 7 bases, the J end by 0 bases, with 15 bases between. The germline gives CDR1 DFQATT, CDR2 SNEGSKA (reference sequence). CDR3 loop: CSVPRAGLNTEAFF. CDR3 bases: TGCAGTGTACCCCGGGCGGGATTGAACACTGAAGCTTTCTTT.

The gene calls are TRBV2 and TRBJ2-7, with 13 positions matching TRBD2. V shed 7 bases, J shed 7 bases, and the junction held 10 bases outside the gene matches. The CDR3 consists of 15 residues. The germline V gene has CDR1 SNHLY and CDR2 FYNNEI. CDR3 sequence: CASNPGLAGKGEQYF. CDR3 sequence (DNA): TGTGCCAGCAATCCGGGACTAGCGGGGAAGGGGGAGCAGTACTTC.

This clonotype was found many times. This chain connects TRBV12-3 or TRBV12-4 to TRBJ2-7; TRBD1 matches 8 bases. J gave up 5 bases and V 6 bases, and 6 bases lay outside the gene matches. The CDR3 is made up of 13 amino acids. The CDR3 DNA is TGTGCCAGCAGCACAGACAGGGGCCACGAGCAGTACTTC. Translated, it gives CASSTDRGHEQYF.

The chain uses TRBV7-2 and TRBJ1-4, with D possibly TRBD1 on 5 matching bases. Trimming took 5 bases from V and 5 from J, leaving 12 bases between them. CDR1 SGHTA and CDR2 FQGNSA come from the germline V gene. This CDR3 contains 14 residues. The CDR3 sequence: CASSLGHSNEKLFF. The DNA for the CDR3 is TGTGCCAGCAGCCTCGGACATTCCAATGAAAAACTGTTTTTT.